Listed below are T cell receptor beta chains from one sample, sequenced in a study of beta chain features in type 1 diabetes. Method: immunoSEQ multiplex PCR; TCRdb's copy keeps in-frame clones and lacks some. The sample contains around 320,000 clones, 12% to 15% of which appear only once. The source material was central memory CD4+ T cells from blood. These receptor sequences come from a man aged 25 to 40 in good health. Both conserved end residues are part of each CDR3. A D gene is named only where the DNA matches it firmly. Clone size is given for some rows only: seen once, a few or many times, or a class if the clone is expanded.

d_gene: TRBD1
v_gene: TRBV10-3
abundance: few
j_gene: TRBJ1-1
CDR3aa: CASGTGDGAFF
CDR3nt: TGTGCCTCGGGGACAGGGGATGGGGCTTTCTTT

d_gene: NA
v_gene: TRBV6-5
abundance: NA
j_gene: TRBJ1-1
CDR3aa: CASSYSAGRGDTEAFF
CDR3nt: TGTGCCAGCAGTTACTCGGCGGGGCGTGGAGATACTGAAGCTTTCTTT

d_gene: TRBD1
v_gene: TRBV7-9
abundance: many
j_gene: TRBJ2-1
CDR3aa: CASSSGTGGDEQFF
CDR3nt: TGTGCCAGCAGCTCCGGGACAGGGGGCGATGAGCAGTTCTTC

d_gene: NA
v_gene: TRBV2
abundance: many
j_gene: TRBJ2-1
CDR3aa: CASTEIRSYNEQFF
CDR3nt: TGTGCCAGCACGGAGATTCGCTCCTACAATGAGCAGTTCTTC

d_gene: TRBD2
v_gene: TRBV7-2
abundance: NA
j_gene: TRBJ2-1
CDR3aa: CASSLRTSGGANEQFF
CDR3nt: TGTGCCAGCAGCCTTCGGACTAGCGGGGGGGCTAATGAGCAGTTCTTC

d_gene: TRBD1
v_gene: TRBV5-1
abundance: few
j_gene: TRBJ2-2
CDR3aa: CASSGGQGYTGELFF
CDR3nt: TGCGCCAGCAGCGGAGGACAGGGGTACACCGGGGAGCTGTTTTTT

d_gene: TRBD2
v_gene: TRBV7-9
abundance: few
j_gene: TRBJ2-5
CDR3aa: CASTPTGGGGTQETQYF
CDR3nt: TGTGCCAGCACCCCAACCGGGGGGGGCGGGACTCAAGAGACCCAGTACTTC

d_gene: NA
v_gene: TRBV11-1
abundance: NA
j_gene: TRBJ1-1
CDR3aa: CASSSGQKAFF
CDR3nt: TGTGCCAGCAGCTCAGGACAGAAGGCTTTCTTT

d_gene: NA
v_gene: TRBV19
abundance: NA
j_gene: TRBJ2-2
CDR3aa: CASSIARKNTGELFF
CDR3nt: TGTGCCAGTAGTATTGCCAGAAAGAACACCGGGGAGCTGTTTTTT

d_gene: NA
v_gene: TRBV11-2
abundance: few
j_gene: TRBJ1-2
CDR3aa: CASSLAPGPGAYGYTF
CDR3nt: TGTGCCAGCAGCTTAGCTCCGGGCCCAGGGGCCTATGGCTACACCTTC

d_gene: TRBD2
v_gene: TRBV7-9
abundance: few
j_gene: TRBJ2-3
CDR3aa: CASSLSGSYTDTQYF
CDR3nt: TGTGCCAGCAGCCTGAGCGGGAGTTATACAGATACGCAGTATTTT

d_gene: NA
v_gene: TRBV29-1
abundance: NA
j_gene: TRBJ1-2
CDR3aa: CSAGGGNGYTF
CDR3nt: TGCAGTGCCGGGGGTGGAAATGGCTACACCTTC

d_gene: NA
v_gene: TRBV7-2
abundance: NA
j_gene: TRBJ2-5
CDR3aa: CASSLEQQETQYF
CDR3nt: TGTGCCAGCAGCTTAGAGCAGCAAGAGACCCAGTACTTC

d_gene: NA
v_gene: TRBV7-9
abundance: once
j_gene: TRBJ2-1
CDR3aa: CASSLGGGEQFF
CDR3nt: TGTGCCAGCAGCTTAGGAGGGGGTGAGCAGTTCTTC

d_gene: NA
v_gene: TRBV6-1
abundance: few
j_gene: TRBJ1-4
CDR3aa: CASSGDNALREKLFF
CDR3nt: TGTGCCAGCAGCGGAGACAACGCCCTTAGGGAAAAACTGTTTTTT

d_gene: TRBD2
v_gene: TRBV29-1
abundance: NA
j_gene: TRBJ2-2
CDR3aa: CSVEGTSRGELFF
CDR3nt: TGCAGCGTTGAGGGGACTAGCAGGGGGGAGCTGTTTTTT

d_gene: NA
v_gene: TRBV5-8
abundance: few
j_gene: TRBJ2-3
CDR3aa: CASSLPGTLDTDTQYF
CDR3nt: TGTGCCAGCAGCTTGCCAGGGACACTAGACACAGATACGCAGTATTTT

d_gene: NA
v_gene: TRBV9
abundance: many
j_gene: TRBJ2-2
CDR3aa: CASSVGGMATGELFF
CDR3nt: TGTGCCAGCAGCGTTGGAGGGATGGCCACCGGGGAGCTGTTTTTT

d_gene: TRBD2
v_gene: TRBV11-2
abundance: few
j_gene: TRBJ2-3
CDR3aa: CASSPLRGVTDTQYF
CDR3nt: TGTGCCAGCAGCCCCCTGCGGGGGGTCACAGATACGCAGTATTTT

d_gene: NA
v_gene: TRBV6-6
abundance: NA
j_gene: TRBJ1-4
CDR3aa: CASSTGGLREKLFF
CDR3nt: TGTGCCAGCAGTACCGGAGGGTTGCGGGAAAAACTGTTTTTT

d_gene: NA
v_gene: TRBV9
abundance: few
j_gene: TRBJ1-2
CDR3aa: CASNSDSYGYTF
CDR3nt: TGTGCCAGCAACTCAGATTCCTATGGCTACACCTTC

d_gene: NA
v_gene: TRBV7-2
abundance: NA
j_gene: TRBJ2-1
CDR3aa: CASSRFGGATYNEQFF
CDR3nt: TGTGCCAGCAGTCGATTCGGGGGTGCCACCTACAATGAGCAGTTCTTC

d_gene: TRBD2
v_gene: TRBV4-2
abundance: few
j_gene: TRBJ2-5
CDR3aa: CASSQGLAPETQYF
CDR3nt: TGTGCCAGCAGCCAGGGACTAGCACCAGAGACCCAGTACTTC

d_gene: NA
v_gene: TRBV5-8
abundance: NA
j_gene: TRBJ2-6
CDR3aa: CASSSGHSGANVLTF
CDR3nt: TGTGCCAGCAGCTCGGGACATTCTGGGGCCAACGTCCTGACTTTC

d_gene: NA
v_gene: TRBV9
abundance: NA
j_gene: TRBJ1-6
CDR3aa: CASSVGQGSPLHF
CDR3nt: TGTGCCAGCAGCGTGGGCCAGGGATCACCCCTCCACTTT

d_gene: NA
v_gene: TRBV6-1
abundance: NA
j_gene: TRBJ1-2
CDR3aa: CASSESRTAVYGYTF
CDR3nt: TGTGCCAGCAGTGAATCCCGGACCGCGGTCTATGGCTACACCTTC

d_gene: TRBD1
v_gene: TRBV5-6
abundance: many
j_gene: TRBJ2-5
CDR3aa: CASSRGTEQETQYF
CDR3nt: TGTGCCAGCAGCCGAGGGACAGAACAAGAGACCCAGTACTTC

d_gene: TRBD1
v_gene: TRBV6-1
abundance: many
j_gene: TRBJ1-6
CDR3aa: CASSGMGQGVSPLHF
CDR3nt: TGTGCCAGCAGTGGGATGGGACAGGGGGTTTCACCCCTCCACTTT

d_gene: NA
v_gene: TRBV11-2
abundance: few
j_gene: TRBJ1-4
CDR3aa: CASSLDPPGVGEKLFF
CDR3nt: TGTGCCAGCAGCTTAGATCCACCTGGGGTTGGGGAAAAACTGTTTTTT

d_gene: NA
v_gene: TRBV4-1
abundance: NA
j_gene: TRBJ2-2
CDR3aa: CASSQGPQWAGELFF
CDR3nt: TGCGCCAGCAGCCAAGGCCCCCAGTGGGCCGGGGAGCTGTTTTTT

d_gene: NA
v_gene: TRBV7-2
abundance: NA
j_gene: TRBJ1-2
CDR3aa: CASSPPGIYGYTF
CDR3nt: TGTGCCAGCAGCCCACCGGGGATCTATGGCTACACCTTC